This TCR beta chain stems from a study of blood T cell repertoires in COVID-19. The overall study: Researchers got acute and convalescent COVID-19 samples from the United States, Italy and Spain.

CDR1 and CDR2 (germline): MDHEN, SYDVKM. Trimming at V came to 0 bases and at J to 2 bases, leaving 11 bases not matched to a gene. The CDR3 is 19 residues long. This clone turned up a few times. Original data processing: Counts of nucleated cells, estimated from reference gene primer amplification, were obtained. Libraries were prepared by immunoSEQ multiplex PCR; TCRdb keeps only in-frame clonotypes and omits some of them. That table is the source of V, J and clone size, and D and trimming were worked out from the DNA. The sample records about 160,000 clones, more than 70% being singletons. This receptor was taken from a man younger than 30 with active or convalescent COVID-19. The chain has TRBV28 and TRBJ1-5; 9 bases line up with TRBD1. Sequencing used peripheral blood. The CDR3: CASSLWVGTGKWGNQPQHF. The CDR3, as DNA: TGTGCCAGCAGTTTATGGGTCGGGACAGGGAAGTGGGGCAATCAGCCCCAGCATTTT.